This paragraph reports one T cell receptor beta chain. Sequenced by immunoSEQ multiplex PCR; TCRdb stores in-frame clones only, minus some. The data show about 140,000 clones, around 90% seen once. V shed 8 bases and J shed 3 bases, with 8 bases lying between them. The CDR3 covers 11 residues. The germline gives CDR1 ENHRY, CDR2 SYGVKD. This record belongs to a study of control samples from healthy donors and cancer patients. The chain employs TRBV10-3 and TRBJ2-7; D remains ambiguous. Sequences were obtained from blood. This TCR came from a man younger than 35 in good health. The chain's CDR3 is CAIAENYEQYF. Here the CDR3 DNA reads TGTGCCATCGCAGAAAACTACGAGCAGTACTTC.